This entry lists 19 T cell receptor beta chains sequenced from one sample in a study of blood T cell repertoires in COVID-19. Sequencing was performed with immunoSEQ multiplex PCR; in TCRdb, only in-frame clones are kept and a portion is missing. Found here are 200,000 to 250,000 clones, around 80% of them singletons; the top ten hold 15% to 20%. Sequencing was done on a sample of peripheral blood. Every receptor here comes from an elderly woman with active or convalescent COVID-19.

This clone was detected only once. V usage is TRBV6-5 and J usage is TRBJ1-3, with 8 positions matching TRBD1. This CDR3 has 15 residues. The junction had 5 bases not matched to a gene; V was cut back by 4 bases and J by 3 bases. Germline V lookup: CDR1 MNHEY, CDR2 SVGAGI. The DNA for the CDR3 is TGTGCCAGCAGTTCTCAACAGGGGGTTGGAAACACCATATATTTT. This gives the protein CASSSQQGVGNTIYF.

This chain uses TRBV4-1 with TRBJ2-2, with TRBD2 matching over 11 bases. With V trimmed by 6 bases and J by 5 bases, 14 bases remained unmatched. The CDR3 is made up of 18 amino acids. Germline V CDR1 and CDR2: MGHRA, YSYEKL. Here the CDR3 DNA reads TGCGCCAGCAGTCCCTTTCTAGCGGGAGGTTCAGGGACCGGGGAGCTGTTTTTT. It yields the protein CASSPFLAGGSGTGELFF.

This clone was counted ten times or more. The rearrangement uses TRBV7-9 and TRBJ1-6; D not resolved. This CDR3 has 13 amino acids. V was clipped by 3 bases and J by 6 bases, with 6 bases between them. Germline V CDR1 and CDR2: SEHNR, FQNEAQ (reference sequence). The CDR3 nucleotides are TGTGCCAGCAGCTTCGTCCTTAATTCACCCCTCCACTTT. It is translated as CASSFVLNSPLHF.

The CDR3 DNA reads as TGTGCCAGCAGTTCAAGGGGGGGAGGTTCACCCCTCCACTTT. Translated, it gives CASSSRGGGSPLHF. This sequence joins TRBV28 and TRBJ1-6; D may be TRBD1 (6 bases). The CDR3 length is 14 residues. With 4 bases removed from V and 9 bases from J, the gap between germline ends came to 13 bases. CDR1 and CDR2 (germline): MDHEN, SYDVKM.

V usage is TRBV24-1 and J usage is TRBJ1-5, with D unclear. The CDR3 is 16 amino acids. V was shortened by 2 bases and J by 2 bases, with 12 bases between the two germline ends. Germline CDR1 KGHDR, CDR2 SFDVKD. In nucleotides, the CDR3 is TGTGCCACCAGTGATTCGGCGGGGTCGGGCAATCAGCCCCAGCATTTT. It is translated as CATSDSAGSGNQPQHF.

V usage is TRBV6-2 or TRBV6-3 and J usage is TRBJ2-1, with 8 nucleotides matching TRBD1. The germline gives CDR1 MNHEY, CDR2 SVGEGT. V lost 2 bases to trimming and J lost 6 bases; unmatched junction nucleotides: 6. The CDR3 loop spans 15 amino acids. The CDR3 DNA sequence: TGTGCCAGCAGTTACCCCGGACAGGGCGGCAATGAGCAGTTCTTC. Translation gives CASSYPGQGGNEQFF.

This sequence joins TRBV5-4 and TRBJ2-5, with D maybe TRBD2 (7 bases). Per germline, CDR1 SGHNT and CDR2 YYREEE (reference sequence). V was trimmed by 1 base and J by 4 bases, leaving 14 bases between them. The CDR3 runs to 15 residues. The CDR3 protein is CASSLFGGLGETQYF. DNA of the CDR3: TGTGCCAGCAGCTTGTTCGGGGGGCTGGGAGAGACCCAGTACTTC.

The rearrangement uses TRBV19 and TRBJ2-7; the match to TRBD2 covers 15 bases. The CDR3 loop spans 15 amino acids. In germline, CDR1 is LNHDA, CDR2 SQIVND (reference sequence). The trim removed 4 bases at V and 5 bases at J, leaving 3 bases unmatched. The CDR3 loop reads CASSTGTSGRNEQYF. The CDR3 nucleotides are TGTGCCAGTAGTACGGGGACTAGCGGGAGGAACGAGCAGTACTTC.

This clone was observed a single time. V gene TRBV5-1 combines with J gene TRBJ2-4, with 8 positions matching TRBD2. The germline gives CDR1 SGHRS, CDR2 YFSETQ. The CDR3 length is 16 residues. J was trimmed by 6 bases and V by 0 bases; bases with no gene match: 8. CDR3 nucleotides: TGCGCCAGCAGCTTGGGGCCTAGCGGGCCTGGAAACATTCAGTACTTC. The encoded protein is CASSLGPSGPGNIQYF.

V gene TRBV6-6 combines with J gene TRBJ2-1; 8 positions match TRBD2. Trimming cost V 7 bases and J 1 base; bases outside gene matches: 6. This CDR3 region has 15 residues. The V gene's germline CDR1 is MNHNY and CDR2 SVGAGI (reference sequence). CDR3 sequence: CASTSIAGSYNEQFF. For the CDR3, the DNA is TGTGCCAGCACCTCGATAGCGGGGTCCTACAATGAGCAGTTCTTC.

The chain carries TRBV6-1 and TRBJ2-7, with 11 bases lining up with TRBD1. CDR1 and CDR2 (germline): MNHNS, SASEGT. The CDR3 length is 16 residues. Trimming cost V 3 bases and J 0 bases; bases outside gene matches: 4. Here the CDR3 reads CASSDPGQGVSYEQYF. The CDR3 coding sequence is TGTGCCAGCAGTGACCCGGGACAGGGGGTCTCCTACGAGCAGTACTTC.

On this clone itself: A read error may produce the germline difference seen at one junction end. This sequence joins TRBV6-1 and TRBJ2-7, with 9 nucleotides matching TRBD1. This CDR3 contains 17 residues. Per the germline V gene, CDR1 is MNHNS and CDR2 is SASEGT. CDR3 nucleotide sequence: TGTGCCAGCACTGAATTTTGGCTCGGGACAGGGTCCTACGAGCAGTACTTC. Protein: CASTEFWLGTGSYEQYF.

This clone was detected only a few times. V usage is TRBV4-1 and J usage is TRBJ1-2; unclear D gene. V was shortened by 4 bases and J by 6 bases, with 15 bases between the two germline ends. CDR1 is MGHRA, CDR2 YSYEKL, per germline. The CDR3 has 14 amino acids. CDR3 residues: CASSLGPTPDGYTF. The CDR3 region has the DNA TGCGCCAGCAGCCTGGGCCCTACCCCGGATGGCTACACCTTC.

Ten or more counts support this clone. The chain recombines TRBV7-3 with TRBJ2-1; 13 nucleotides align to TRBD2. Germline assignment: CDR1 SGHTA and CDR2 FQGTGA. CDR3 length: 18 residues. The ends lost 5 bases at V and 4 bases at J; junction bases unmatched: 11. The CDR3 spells CASSPPPGTSGMYNEQFF. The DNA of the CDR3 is TGTGCCAGCAGCCCGCCCCCCGGGACTAGCGGGATGTACAATGAGCAGTTCTTC.

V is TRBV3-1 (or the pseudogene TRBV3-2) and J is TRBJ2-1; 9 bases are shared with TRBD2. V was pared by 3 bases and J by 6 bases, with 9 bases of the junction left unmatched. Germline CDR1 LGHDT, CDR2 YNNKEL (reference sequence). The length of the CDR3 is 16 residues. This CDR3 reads CASSQVARGGGNEQFF. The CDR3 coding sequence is TGTGCCAGCAGCCAGGTAGCGCGCGGGGGGGGCAATGAGCAGTTCTTC.

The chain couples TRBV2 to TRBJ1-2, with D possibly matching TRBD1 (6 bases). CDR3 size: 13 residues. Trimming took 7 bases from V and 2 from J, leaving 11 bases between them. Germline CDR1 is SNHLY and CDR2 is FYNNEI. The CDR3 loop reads CASNPGQNYGYTF. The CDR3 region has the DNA TGTGCCAGCAATCCCGGACAGAACTATGGCTACACCTTC.

The CDR3 spells CASSRSRDGYEQYF. The CDR3 region has the DNA TGTGCCAGTAGCAGATCCAGGGATGGGTACGAGCAGTACTTC. J is TRBJ2-7 and V is TRBV19; TRBD1 is a possible D gene (5 bases). Germline V gene lookup returns CDR1 LNHDA and CDR2 SQIVND (reference sequence). This CDR3 region has 14 residues. V shed 6 bases and J shed 4 bases, with 16 bases lying between them.

In DNA, the CDR3 is TGTGCCAGTAGTACCTACAGGGACACCTACGAGCAGTACTTC. Residues: CASSTYRDTYEQYF. The chain uses TRBV19 and TRBJ2-7, with D maybe TRBD1 (6 bases). The V gene's germline CDR1 is LNHDA and CDR2 SQIVND (reference sequence). The CDR3 sequence is 14 residues long. V lost 4 bases, J lost 2 bases, and 12 bases lay in between.

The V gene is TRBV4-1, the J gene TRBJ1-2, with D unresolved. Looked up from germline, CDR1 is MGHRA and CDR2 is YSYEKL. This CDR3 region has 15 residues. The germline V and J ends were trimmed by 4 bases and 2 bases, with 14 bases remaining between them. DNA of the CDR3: TGCGCCAGCAGCCGAAACCAGGCAAAGAACTATGGCTACACCTTC. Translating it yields CASSRNQAKNYGYTF.